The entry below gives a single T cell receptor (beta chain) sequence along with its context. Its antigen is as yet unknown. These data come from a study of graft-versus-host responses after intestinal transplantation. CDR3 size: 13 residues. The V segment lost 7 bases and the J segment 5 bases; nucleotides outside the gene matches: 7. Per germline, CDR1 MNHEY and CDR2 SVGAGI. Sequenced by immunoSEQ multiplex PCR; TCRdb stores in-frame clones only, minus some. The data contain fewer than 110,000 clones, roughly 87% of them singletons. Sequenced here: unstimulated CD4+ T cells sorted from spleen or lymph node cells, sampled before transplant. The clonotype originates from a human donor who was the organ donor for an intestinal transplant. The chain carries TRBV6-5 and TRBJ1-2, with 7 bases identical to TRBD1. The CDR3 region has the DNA TGTGCCAGCACTCCGGGACAGAAGTATGGCTACACCTTC. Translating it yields CASTPGQKYGYTF.